This T cell receptor beta chain is from a study of control samples from healthy donors and cancer patients. The ends lost 6 bases at V and 5 bases at J; junction bases unmatched: 6. Germline V CDR1 and CDR2: GTSNPN, SVGIG (reference sequence). This CDR3 has 13 residues. Clones were read by immunoSEQ multiplex PCR, and TCRdb kept only the in-frame ones, dropping some. There are roughly 98,000 clones in the sample; 80% to 95% occur only once, and approximately 7.6% lies in the top ten. This TCR was sampled from a man younger than 30 in good health. V gene TRBV30 combines with J gene TRBJ1-5; 8 bases map to TRBD1. Sequencing used blood. DNA for the CDR3: TGTGCCTGCCGGTTACAGGGGGATCAGCCCCAGCATTTT. Its translation: CACRLQGDQPQHF.